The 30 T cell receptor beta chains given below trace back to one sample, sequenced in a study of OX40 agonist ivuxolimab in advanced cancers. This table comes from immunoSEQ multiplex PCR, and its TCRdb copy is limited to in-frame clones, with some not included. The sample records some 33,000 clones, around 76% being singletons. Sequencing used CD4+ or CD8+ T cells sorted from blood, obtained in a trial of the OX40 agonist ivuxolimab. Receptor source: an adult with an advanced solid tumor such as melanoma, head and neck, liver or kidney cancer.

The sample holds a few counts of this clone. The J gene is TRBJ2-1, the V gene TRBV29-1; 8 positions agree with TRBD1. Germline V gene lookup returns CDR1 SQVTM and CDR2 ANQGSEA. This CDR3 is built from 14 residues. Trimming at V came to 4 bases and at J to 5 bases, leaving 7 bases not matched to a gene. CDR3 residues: CSVGGHRGNNEQFF. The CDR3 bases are TGCAGCGTTGGGGGCCACAGGGGGAACAATGAGCAGTTCTTC.

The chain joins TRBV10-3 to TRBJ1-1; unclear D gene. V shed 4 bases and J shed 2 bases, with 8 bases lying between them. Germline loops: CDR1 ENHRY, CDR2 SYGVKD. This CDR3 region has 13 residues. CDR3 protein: CAISGAGNTEAFF. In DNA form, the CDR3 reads TGTGCCATCAGTGGGGCGGGAAACACTGAAGCTTTCTTT.

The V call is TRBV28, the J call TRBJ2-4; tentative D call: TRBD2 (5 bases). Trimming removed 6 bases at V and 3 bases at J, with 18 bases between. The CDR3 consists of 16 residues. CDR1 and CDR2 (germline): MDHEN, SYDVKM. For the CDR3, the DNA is TGTGCCAGCAGCCTCCTGGTCGGGGTCGGCAAAAACATTCAGTACTTC. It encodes CASSLLVGVGKNIQYF.

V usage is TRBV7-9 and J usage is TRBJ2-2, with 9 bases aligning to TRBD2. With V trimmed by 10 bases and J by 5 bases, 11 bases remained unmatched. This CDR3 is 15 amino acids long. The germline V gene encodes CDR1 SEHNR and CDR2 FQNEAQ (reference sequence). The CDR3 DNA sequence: TGTGCCAACCCTGGTAGCGGGGGAGGTACCGGGGAGCTGTTTTTT. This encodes CANPGSGGGTGELFF.

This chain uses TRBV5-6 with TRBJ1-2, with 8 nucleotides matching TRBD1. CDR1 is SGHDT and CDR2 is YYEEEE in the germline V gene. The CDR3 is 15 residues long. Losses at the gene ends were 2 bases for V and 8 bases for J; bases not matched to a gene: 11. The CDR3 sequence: CASSLRDRWTEGYTF. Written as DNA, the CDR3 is TGTGCCAGCAGCTTACGGGACAGGTGGACGGAGGGCTACACCTTC.

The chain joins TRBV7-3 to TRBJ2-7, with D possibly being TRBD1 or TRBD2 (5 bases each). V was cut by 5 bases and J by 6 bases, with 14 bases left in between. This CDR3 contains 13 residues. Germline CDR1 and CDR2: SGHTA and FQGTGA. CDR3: CASSNNSGSEQYF. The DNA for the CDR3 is TGTGCCAGCAGCAACAACTCAGGGAGCGAGCAGTACTTC.

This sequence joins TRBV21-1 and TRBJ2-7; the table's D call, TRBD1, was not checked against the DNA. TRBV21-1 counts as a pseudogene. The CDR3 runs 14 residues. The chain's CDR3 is CASSKVKDSYEQYF. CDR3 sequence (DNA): TGTGCCAGCAGCAAAGTTAAGGACAGTTACGAGCAGTACTTC.

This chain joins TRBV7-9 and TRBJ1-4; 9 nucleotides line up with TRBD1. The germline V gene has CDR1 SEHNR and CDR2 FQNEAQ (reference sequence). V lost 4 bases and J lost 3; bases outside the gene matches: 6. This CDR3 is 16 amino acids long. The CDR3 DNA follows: TGTGCCAGCAGCTCCGGACAGGGGAGAGCTAATGAAAAACTGTTTTTT. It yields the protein CASSSGQGRANEKLFF.

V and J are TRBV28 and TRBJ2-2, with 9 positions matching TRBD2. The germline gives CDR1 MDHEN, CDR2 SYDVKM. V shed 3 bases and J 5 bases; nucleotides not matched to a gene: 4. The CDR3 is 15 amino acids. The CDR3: CASSFSGSRTGELFF. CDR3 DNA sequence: TGTGCCAGCAGTTTTAGCGGGAGTCGAACCGGGGAGCTGTTTTTT.

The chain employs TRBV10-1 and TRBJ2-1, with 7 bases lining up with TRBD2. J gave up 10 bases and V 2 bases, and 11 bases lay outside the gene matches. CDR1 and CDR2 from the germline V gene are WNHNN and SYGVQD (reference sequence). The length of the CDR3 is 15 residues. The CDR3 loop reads CASSELEAGAREQFF. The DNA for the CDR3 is TGCGCCAGCAGTGAGCTAGAGGCGGGAGCACGGGAGCAGTTCTTC.

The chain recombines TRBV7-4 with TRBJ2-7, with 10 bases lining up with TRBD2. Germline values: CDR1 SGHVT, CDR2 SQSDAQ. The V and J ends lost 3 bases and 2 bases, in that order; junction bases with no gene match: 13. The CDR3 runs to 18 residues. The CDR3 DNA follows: TGTGCCAGCAGCTTTCGAGATCCAGCGGGAGGGCCTACCTACGAGCAGTACTTC. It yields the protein CASSFRDPAGGPTYEQYF.

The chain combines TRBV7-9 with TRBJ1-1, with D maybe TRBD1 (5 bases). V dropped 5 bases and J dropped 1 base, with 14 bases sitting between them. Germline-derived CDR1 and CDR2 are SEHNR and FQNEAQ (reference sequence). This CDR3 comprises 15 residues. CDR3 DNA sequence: TGTGCCAGCAGCCTAGGTAAAACAGGGAACACTGAAGCTTTCTTT. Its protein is CASSLGKTGNTEAFF. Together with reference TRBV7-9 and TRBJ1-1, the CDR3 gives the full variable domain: DTGVSQNPRHKITKRGQNVTFRCDPISEHNRLYWYRQTLGQGPEFLTYFQNEAQLEKSRLLSDRFSAERPKGSFSTLEIQRTEQGDSAMYLCASSLGKTGNTEAFFGQGTRLTVV.

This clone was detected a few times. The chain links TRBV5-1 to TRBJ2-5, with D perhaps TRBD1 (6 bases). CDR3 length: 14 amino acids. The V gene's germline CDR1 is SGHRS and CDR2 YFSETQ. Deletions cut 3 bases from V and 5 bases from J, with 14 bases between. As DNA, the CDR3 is TGCGCCAGCAGCTCAAACAGGGTTGAGGAGACCCAGTACTTC. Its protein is CASSSNRVEETQYF.

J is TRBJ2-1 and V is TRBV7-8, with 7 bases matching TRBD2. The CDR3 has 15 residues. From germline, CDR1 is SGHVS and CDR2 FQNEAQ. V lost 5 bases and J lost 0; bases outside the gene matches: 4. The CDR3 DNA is TGTGCCAGCAGCGGGACTACGAGCTCCTACAATGAGCAGTTCTTC. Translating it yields CASSGTTSSYNEQFF.

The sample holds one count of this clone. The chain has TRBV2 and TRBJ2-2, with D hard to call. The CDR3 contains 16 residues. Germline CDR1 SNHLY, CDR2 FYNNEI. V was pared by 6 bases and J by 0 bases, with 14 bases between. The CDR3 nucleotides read TGTGCCAGCAGCTCCCTAGGACCCCCGAACACCGGGGAGCTGTTTTTT. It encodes CASSSLGPPNTGELFF.

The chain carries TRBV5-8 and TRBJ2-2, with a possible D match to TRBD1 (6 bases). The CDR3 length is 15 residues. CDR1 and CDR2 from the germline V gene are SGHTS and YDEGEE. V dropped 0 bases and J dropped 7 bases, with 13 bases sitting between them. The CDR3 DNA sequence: TGTGCCAGCAGCTTGGGGGGGACATCCATCGGGGAGCTGTTTTTT. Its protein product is CASSLGGTSIGELFF.

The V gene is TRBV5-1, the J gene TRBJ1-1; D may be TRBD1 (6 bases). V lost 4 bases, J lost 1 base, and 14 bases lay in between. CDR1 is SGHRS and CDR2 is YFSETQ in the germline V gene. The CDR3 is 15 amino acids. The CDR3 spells CASSQTGSGNTEAFF. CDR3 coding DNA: TGCGCCAGCAGCCAAACAGGGAGCGGGAACACTGAAGCTTTCTTT.

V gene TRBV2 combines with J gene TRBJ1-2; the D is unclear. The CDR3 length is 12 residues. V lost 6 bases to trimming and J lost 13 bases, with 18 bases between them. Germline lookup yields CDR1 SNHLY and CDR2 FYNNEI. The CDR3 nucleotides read TGTGCCAGCAGCCCACGTGCACCCGGAGGCACCTTC. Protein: CASSPRAPGGTF.

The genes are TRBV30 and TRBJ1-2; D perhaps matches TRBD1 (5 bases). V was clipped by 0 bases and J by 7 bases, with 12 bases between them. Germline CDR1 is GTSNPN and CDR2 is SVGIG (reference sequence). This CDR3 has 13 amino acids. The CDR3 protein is CAWSVSRVGGYTF. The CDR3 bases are TGTGCCTGGAGTGTAAGCAGGGTTGGTGGCTACACCTTC.

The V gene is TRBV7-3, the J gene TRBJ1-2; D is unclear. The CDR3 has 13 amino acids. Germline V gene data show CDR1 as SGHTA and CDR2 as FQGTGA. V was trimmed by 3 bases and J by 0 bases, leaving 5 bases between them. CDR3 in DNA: TGTGCCAGCAGCTTGGGTCCTAACTATGGCTACACCTTC. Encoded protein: CASSLGPNYGYTF.

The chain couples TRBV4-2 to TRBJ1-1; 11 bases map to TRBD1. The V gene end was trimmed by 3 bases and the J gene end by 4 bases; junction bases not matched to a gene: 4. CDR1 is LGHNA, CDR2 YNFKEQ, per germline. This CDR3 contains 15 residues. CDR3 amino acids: CASSQGGQGVTEAFF. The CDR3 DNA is TGTGCCAGCAGCCAGGGGGGACAGGGGGTCACTGAAGCTTTCTTT.

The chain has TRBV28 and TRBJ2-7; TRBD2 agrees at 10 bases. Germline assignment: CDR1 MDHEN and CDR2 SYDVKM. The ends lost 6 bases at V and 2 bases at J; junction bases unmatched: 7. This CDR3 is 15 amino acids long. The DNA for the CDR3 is TGTGCCAGCAGGCAGACTAGCGGGCAGGCCTACGAGCAGTACTTC. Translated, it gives CASRQTSGQAYEQYF.

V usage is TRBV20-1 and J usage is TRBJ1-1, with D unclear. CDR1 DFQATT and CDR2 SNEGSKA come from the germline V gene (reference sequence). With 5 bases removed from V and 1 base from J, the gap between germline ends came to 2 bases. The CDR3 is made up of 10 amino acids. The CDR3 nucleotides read TGCAGTGCTTCGAACACTGAAGCTTTCTTT. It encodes CSASNTEAFF.

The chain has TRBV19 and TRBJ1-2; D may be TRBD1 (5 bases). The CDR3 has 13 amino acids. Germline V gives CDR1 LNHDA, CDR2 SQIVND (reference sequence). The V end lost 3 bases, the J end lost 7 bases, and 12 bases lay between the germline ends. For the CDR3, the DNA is TGTGCCAGTAGTATCGGCGGGGCGGCTGGCTACACCTTC. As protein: CASSIGGAAGYTF.

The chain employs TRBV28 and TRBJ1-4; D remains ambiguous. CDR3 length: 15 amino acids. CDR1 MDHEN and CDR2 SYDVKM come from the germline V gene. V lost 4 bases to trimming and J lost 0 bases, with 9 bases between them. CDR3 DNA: TGTGCCAGCAGTTATGTAGGTGCAACTAATGAAAAACTGTTTTTT. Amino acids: CASSYVGATNEKLFF.

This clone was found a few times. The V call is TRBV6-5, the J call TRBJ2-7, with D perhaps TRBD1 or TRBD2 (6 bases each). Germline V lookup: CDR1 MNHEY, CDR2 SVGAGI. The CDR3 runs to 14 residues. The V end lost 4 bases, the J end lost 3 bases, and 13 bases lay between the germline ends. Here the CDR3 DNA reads TGTGCCAGCAGTTGGGGGGCGAGGGGCTACGAGCAGTACTTC. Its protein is CASSWGARGYEQYF.

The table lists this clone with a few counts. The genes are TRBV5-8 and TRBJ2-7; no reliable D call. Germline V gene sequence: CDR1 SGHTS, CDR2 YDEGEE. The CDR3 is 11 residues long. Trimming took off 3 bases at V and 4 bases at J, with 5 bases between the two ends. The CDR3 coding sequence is TGTGCCAGCAGCTCTTCTTACGAGCAGTACTTC. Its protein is CASSSSYEQYF.

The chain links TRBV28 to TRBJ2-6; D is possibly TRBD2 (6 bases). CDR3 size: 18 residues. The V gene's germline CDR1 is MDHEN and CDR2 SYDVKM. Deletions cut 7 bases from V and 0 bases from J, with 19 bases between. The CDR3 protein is CASKAGGARTSGANVLTF. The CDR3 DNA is TGTGCCAGCAAGGCGGGCGGGGCCCGCACCTCTGGGGCCAACGTCCTGACTTTC.

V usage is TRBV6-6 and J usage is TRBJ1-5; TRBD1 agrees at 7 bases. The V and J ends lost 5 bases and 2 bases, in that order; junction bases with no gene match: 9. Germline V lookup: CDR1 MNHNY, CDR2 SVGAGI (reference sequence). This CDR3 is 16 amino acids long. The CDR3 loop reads CASSPRGGGGNQPQHF. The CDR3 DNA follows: TGTGCCAGCAGTCCGCGGGGAGGGGGCGGCAATCAGCCCCAGCATTTT.

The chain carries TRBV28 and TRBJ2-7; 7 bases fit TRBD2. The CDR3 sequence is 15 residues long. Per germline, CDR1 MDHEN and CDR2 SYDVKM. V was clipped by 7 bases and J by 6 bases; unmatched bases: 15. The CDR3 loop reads CASKSQGGPSTEQYF. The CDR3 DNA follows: TGTGCCAGCAAGTCCCAGGGAGGGCCATCTACCGAGCAGTACTTC.